These T cell receptor beta chains were read from a single sample in a study of blood T cell dynamics during melanoma immunotherapy. Clones were sequenced by immunoSEQ multiplex PCR, and TCRdb holds only the in-frame ones, with some missing. This sample has about 22,000 clones; roughly 91% occur once, and the top ten carry roughly 1.2%. Sample: blood, taken from a patient treated with checkpoint blockade. These receptors came from a human donor with melanoma. Each CDR3 is given with its conserved first and last residue. D genes are given only for firm matches.

TRBV10-2	NA	TRBJ2-3	CASSVLGRATDTQYF
TRBV5-1	TRBD1	TRBJ2-6	CASSPGTGFSGANVLTF
TRBV30	NA	TRBJ2-6	CAWSSPFGANVLTF
TRBV14	NA	TRBJ2-1	CASSQVRPGAFNEQFF
TRBV7-6	NA	TRBJ1-4	CASSPSGTEEKLFF
TRBV10-3	NA	TRBJ1-1	CAISKTQGRNTEAFF
TRBV5-4	NA	TRBJ1-1	CASSGWATEAFF
TRBV11-3	NA	TRBJ2-3	CASSLSDTQYF
TRBV6-1	TRBD1	TRBJ2-7	CASSPTGSLRDEQYF
TRBV5-1	NA	TRBJ1-2	CASSLAGEDYGYTF
TRBV28	TRBD2	TRBJ2-5	CASSFGPGLAGQETQYF
TRBV10-1	TRBD1	TRBJ2-7	CASSEGGTGRNEQYF
TRBV7-3	NA	TRBJ2-5	CASSLDYQETQYF
TRBV6-1	NA	TRBJ1-1	CASSERRPNTEAFF
TRBV5-1	NA	TRBJ1-3	CASSSGNSGNTIYF
TRBV4-1	TRBD2	TRBJ2-3	CASSQAYGGVDTQYF
TRBV11-1	NA	TRBJ1-1	CASSKSQGNTEAFF
TRBV4-1	NA	TRBJ1-1	CASSQPQNTEAFF
TRBV4-1	NA	TRBJ1-2	CASSQGGNRANYGYTF
TRBV9	NA	TRBJ2-3	CASSVTQGFADTQYF
TRBV4-2	NA	TRBJ2-7	CASSSSSYEQYF
TRBV18	NA	TRBJ2-3	CASSPRRTSTDTQYF
TRBV7-9	TRBD2	TRBJ2-7	CASSKSGGPRGEQYF
TRBV7-2	NA	TRBJ2-5	CASSIGGEQETQYF
TRBV4-1	TRBD1	NA	CASSRTGGIYEQYF
TRBV6-5	NA	TRBJ1-3	CASSYSGGLGNTIYF
TRBV19	NA	TRBJ1-4	CASTRPLTGGEKLFF
TRBV9	TRBD1	TRBJ2-4	CASSHGTGAGENIQYF
TRBV19	TRBD1	TRBJ2-7	CASSTGTGGFSYEQYF
TRBV5-6	NA	TRBJ2-7	CASSWGTGSDYDEQYF
TRBV27	TRBD1	TRBJ1-4	CASRAWTGGEFF
TRBV5-8	NA	TRBJ2-6	CASSGVGSYSGANVLTF
TRBV4-1	NA	TRBJ1-1	CASSQESELNTEAFF
TRBV5-1	TRBD2	TRBJ2-7	CASSLLPGGRRGEQYF
TRBV6-1	TRBD1	TRBJ1-4	CASSERGTGLEKLFF
TRBV29-1	TRBD1	TRBJ1-1	CSAGVGQSTEAFF
TRBV19	NA	TRBJ2-7	CATRGLTSYEQYF
TRBV5-1	TRBD1	TRBJ2-7	CASTLGQNYEQYF
TRBV10-3	TRBD2	TRBJ2-1	CAISAGLARSYNEQFF
TRBV11-1	TRBD1	NA	CASKLRTGGSYEQYF
TRBV18	TRBD2	TRBJ2-7	CASSPPGLARYEQYF
TRBV30	TRBD1	TRBJ2-3	CAWSKDRASTDTQYF
TRBV13	TRBD2	TRBJ2-3	CASSLGLAGGPADTQYF
TRBV4-1	NA	TRBJ2-7	CASSQAVRTYEQYF
TRBV25-1	NA	TRBJ2-5	CASSEGGTGETQYF
TRBV13	TRBD1	TRBJ1-6	CASSQGQITGNSPLHF
TRBV28	NA	TRBJ1-1	CASSLLGYNTEAFF
TRBV5-6	NA	TRBJ2-7	CASSLRMLVDDHYEQYF
TRBV10-2	NA	TRBJ1-3	CASSEGISGNTIYF
TRBV7-9	NA	TRBJ1-2	CAFQRGRTLDDGYTF
TRBV28	NA	TRBJ1-3	CASSRDITGRSGNTIYF
TRBV7-8	TRBD1	TRBJ1-2	CASSLVAGGYGYTF
TRBV29-1	NA	TRBJ1-1	CSVAVGSTEAFF